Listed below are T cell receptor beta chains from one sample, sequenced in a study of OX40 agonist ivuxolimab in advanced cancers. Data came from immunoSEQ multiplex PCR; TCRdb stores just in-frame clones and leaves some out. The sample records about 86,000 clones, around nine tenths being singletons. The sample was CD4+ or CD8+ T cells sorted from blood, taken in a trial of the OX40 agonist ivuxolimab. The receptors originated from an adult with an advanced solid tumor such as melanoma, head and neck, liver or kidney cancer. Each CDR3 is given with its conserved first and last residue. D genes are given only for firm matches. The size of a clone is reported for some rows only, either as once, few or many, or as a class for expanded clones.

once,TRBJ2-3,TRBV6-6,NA,CATGEDTQYF,TGTGCTACCGGGGAGGATACGCAGTATTTT
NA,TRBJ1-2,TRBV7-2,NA,CASSAEGSGGYGYTF,TGTGCCAGCAGCGCAGAAGGGTCCGGGGGCTATGGCTACACCTTC
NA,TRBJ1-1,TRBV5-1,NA,CASSTERQTLGVF,TGCGCCAGCAGCACGGAGAGGCAGACCCTAGGGGTCTTT
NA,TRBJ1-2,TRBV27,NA,CASSNAVSEVPYYGYTF,TGTGCCAGCAGTAACGCCGTATCTGAAGTCCCATACTATGGCTACACCTTC
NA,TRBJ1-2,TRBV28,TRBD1,CASSTGGLLGDGYTF,TGTGCCAGCAGTACAGGGGGCCTTCTTGGTGATGGCTACACCTTC
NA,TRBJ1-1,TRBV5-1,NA,CASSEQGLGTEAFF,TGCGCCAGCAGCGAGCAGGGTCTAGGGACTGAAGCTTTCTTT
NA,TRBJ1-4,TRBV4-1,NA,CASSHEGQANEKLFF,TGCGCCAGCAGCCATGAGGGGCAAGCTAATGAAAAACTGTTTTTT
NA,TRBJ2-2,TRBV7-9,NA,CANPPPRANTGELFF,TGTGCCAACCCCCCGCCCCGCGCGAACACCGGGGAGCTGTTTTTT
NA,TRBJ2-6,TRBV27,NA,CASSSEGLISGADVLTF,TGTGCCAGCAGTTCAGAGGGACTGATCTCTGGGGCCGACGTCCTGACTTTC
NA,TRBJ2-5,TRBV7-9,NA,CASSREETQYF,TGTGCCAGCAGCCGAGAAGAGACCCAGTACTTC
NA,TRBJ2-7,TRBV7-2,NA,CASRLGSAPYEQYF,TGTGCCAGCAGGCTCGGGAGTGCCCCCTACGAGCAGTACTTC
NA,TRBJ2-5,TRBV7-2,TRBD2,CASSLKWGTSGKQETQYF,TGTGCCAGCAGCTTAAAGTGGGGGACTAGCGGGAAACAAGAGACCCAGTACTTC